Reported below is one T cell receptor (beta chain). The sample is drawn from a study of T cells in Graves' hyperthyroidism and ophthalmopathy. Authors of the study amplified TCR beta CDR3 regions from RNA transcripts. The study used the HTBI primer set for a first-round RT-PCR of the TCR CDR3. TCRdb ran MiXCR on the multiplex PCR reads and lists one entry per CDR3 protein. The profile shows about 510,000 distinct CDR3 sequences, 13% to 15% of them singletons. CDR1 is MNHNS and CDR2 is SASEGT in the germline V gene. The V end lost 5 bases, the J end lost 8 bases, and 10 bases lay between the germline ends. The CDR3 totals 12 residues.

The specimen sequenced was blood. This receptor was taken from a woman aged 40 to 49 with Graves' hyperthyroidism. The gene calls are TRBV6-1 and TRBJ2-1; the D is unclear. CDR3 loop: CASSSRVYEQFF. In nucleotides, the CDR3 is TGTGCCAGCAGTTCCCGCGTGTATGAGCAGTTCTTC.